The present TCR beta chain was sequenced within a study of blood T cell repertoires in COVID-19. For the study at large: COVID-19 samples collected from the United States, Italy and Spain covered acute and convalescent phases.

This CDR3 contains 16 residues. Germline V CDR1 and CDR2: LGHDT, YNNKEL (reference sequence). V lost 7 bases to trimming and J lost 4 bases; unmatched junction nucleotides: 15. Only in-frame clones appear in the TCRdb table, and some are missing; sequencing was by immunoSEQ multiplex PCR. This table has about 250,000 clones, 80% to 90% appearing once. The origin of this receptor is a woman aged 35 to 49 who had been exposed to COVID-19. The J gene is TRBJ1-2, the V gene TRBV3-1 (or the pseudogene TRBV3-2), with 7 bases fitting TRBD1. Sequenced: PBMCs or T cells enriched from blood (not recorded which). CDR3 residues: CASNDRSLQGSYGYTF. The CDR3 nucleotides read TGTGCCAGCAACGACAGGAGTCTACAGGGGAGCTATGGCTACACCTTC.